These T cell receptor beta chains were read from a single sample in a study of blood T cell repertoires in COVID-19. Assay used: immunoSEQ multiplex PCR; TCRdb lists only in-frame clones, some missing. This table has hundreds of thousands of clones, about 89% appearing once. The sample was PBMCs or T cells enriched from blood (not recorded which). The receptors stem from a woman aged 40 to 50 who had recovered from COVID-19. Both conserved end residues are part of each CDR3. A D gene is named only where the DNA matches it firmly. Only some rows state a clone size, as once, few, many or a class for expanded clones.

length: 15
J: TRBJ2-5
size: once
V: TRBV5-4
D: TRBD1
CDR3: CASSFGQGYQETQYF
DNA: TGTGCCAGCAGCTTTGGACAGGGGTACCAAGAGACCCAGTACTTC

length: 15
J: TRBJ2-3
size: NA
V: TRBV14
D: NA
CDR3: CASSQGLTPRDTQYF
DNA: TGTGCCAGCAGCCAAGGACTAACTCCGCGGGATACGCAGTATTTT

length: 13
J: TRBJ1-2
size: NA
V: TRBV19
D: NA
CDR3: CASSMATASGYTF
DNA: TGTGCCAGTAGTATGGCCACAGCTTCTGGCTACACCTTC

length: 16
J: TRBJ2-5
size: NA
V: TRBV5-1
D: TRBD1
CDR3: CASSLATGQGSETQYF
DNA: TGCGCCAGCAGCTTGGCCACGGGACAGGGCAGTGAGACCCAGTACTTC

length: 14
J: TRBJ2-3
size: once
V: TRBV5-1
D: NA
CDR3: CASSTGFVSDTQYF
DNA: TGCGCCAGCAGCACAGGGTTCGTTTCAGATACGCAGTATTTT

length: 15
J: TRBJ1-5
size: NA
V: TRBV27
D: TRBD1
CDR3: CASTHRGVGNQPQHF
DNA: TGTGCCAGCACTCACAGGGGGGTTGGCAATCAGCCCCAGCATTTT

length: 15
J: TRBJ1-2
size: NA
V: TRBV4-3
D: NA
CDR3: CASSHRTDPNYGYTF
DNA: TGCGCCAGCAGCCACAGGACAGACCCTAACTATGGCTACACCTTC

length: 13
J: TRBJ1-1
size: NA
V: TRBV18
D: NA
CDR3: CASALGGGSEAFF
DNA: TGTGCCAGCGCCCTTGGGGGCGGAAGTGAAGCTTTCTTT

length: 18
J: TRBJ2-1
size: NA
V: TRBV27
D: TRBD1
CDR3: CASSLSNRGPHFYNEQFF
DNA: TGTGCCAGCAGTTTATCCAACAGGGGCCCTCATTTCTACAATGAGCAGTTCTTC

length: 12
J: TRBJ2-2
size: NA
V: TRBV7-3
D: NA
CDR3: CASSSQGRELFF
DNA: TGTGCCAGCAGCTCACAGGGCAGGGAGCTGTTTTTT

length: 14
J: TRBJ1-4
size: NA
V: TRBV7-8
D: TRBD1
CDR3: CASSLDRGREKLFF
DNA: TGTGCCAGCAGCTTGGACAGGGGCAGAGAAAAACTGTTTTTT

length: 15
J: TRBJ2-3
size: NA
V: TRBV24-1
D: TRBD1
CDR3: CATSDLQGQTDTQYF
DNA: TGTGCCACCAGTGATTTGCAGGGACAGACAGATACGCAGTATTTT

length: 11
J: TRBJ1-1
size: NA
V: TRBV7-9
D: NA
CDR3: CASSLTGQAFF
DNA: TGTGCCAGCAGCCTCACAGGGCAAGCTTTCTTT

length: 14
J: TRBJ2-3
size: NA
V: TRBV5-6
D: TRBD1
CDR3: CASSLDRGGDTQYF
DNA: TGTGCCAGCAGCTTAGACAGGGGTGGAGATACGCAGTATTTT

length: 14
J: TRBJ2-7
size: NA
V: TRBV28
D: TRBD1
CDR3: CASTRQGASYEQYF
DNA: TGTGCCAGCACTCGACAGGGGGCCTCCTACGAGCAGTACTTC

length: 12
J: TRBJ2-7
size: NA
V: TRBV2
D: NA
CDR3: CASRQGIYEQYF
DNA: TGTGCCAGCAGGCAGGGTATCTACGAGCAGTACTTC

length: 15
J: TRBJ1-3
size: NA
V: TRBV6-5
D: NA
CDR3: CASSYSRGTGNTIYF
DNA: TGTGCCAGCAGTTACTCTCGGGGTACTGGAAACACCATATATTTT

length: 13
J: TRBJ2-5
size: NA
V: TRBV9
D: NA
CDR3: CASSVGAGETQYF
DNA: TGTGCCAGCAGCGTAGGGGCAGGGGAGACCCAGTACTTC

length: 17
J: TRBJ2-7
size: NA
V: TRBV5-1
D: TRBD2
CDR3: CASSLSLAGIEGNEQYF
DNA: TGCGCCAGCAGCTTGTCGTTAGCGGGAATTGAAGGTAACGAGCAGTACTTC

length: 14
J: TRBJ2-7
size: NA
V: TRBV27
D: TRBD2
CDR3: CASSYREGMYEQYF
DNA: TGTGCCAGCAGCTACCGGGAGGGGATGTACGAGCAGTACTTC

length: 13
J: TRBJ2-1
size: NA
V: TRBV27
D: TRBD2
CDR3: CASRLLAGVVQFF
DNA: TGTGCCAGCAGGCTTCTAGCGGGAGTAGTGCAGTTCTTC

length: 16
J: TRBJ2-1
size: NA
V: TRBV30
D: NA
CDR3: CAWSVLSVWDNNEQFF
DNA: TGTGCCTGGAGTGTACTGAGCGTGTGGGACAACAATGAGCAGTTCTTC

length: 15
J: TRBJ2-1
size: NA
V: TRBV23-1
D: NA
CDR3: CARPAGELIYNEQFF
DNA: TGCGCCCGCCCGGCCGGAGAACTAATTTACAATGAGCAGTTCTTC

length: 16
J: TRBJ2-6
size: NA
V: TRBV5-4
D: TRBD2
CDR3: CASSPGGALGANVLTF
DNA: TGTGCCAGCAGCCCGGGGGGGGCGCTAGGGGCCAACGTCCTGACTTTC

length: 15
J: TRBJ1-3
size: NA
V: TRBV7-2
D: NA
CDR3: CASSLGGGAGNTIYF
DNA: TGTGCCAGCAGCTTAGGCGGCGGGGCTGGAAACACCATATATTTT

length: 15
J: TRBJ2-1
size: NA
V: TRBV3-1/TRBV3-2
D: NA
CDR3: CASSPRLGFDNEQFF
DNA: TGTGCCAGCAGCCCTAGACTAGGATTCGACAATGAGCAGTTCTTC

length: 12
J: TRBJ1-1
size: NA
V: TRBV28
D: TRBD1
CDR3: CASSGQGAQAFF
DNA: TGTGCCAGCAGTGGGCAGGGGGCGCAAGCTTTCTTT

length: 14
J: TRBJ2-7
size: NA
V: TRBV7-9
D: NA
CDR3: CASSSFTSSDEQYF
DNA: TGTGCCAGCAGCTCTTTTACTAGTTCAGACGAGCAGTACTTC

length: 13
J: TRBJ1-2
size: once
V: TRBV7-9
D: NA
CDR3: CASSQDTPYGYTF
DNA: TGTGCCAGCAGCCAGGACACTCCCTATGGCTACACCTTC

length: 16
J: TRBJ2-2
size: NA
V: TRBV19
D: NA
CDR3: CASSPQRAAITGELFF
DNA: TGTGCCAGTAGCCCTCAAAGAGCGGCCATCACCGGGGAGCTGTTTTTT

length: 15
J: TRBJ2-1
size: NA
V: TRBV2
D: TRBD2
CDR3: CASSEVGGSWNEQFF
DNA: TGTGCCAGCAGTGAAGTAGGCGGGAGTTGGAATGAGCAGTTCTTC

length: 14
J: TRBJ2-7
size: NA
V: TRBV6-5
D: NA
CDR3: CASSYSSAPYEQYF
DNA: TGTGCCAGCAGTTACTCGAGTGCACCCTACGAGCAGTACTTC